The source of this T cell receptor (beta chain) is a study of OX40 agonist ivuxolimab in advanced cancers. Clones were sequenced by immunoSEQ multiplex PCR, and TCRdb holds only the in-frame ones, with some missing. The data contain 43,000 or so clones, roughly three quarters of them singletons. The V and J ends lost 5 bases and 5 bases respectively, with 12 bases between them. The CDR3 totals 13 residues. Germline V CDR1 and CDR2: SGHTA, FQGTGA. The chain recombines TRBV7-3 with TRBJ2-5, with D perhaps TRBD2 (7 bases). The TCR originated in an adult with an advanced solid tumor such as melanoma, head and neck, liver or kidney cancer. Here the sequenced sample was CD4+ or CD8+ T cells sorted from blood, taken in a trial of the OX40 agonist ivuxolimab. CDR3 amino acids: CASSRGGGETQYF. CDR3 nucleotides: TGTGCCAGCAGCCGCGGGGGCGGGGAGACCCAGTACTTC. Full variable domain (missing parts from reference TRBV7-3 and TRBJ2-5): GAGVSQTPSNKVTEKGKYVELRCDPISGHTALYWYRQSLGQGPEFLIYFQGTGAADDSGLPNDRFFAVRPEGSVSTLKIQRTERGDSAVYLCASSRGGGETQYFGPGTRLLVL.